This T cell receptor (beta chain) came from a study of OX40 agonist ivuxolimab in advanced cancers. Overall study results and limits: Compared with CD4+, CD8+ T cells on average had more expanded clones. The specificity for antigen of the expanded peripheral T cells was not determined.

The germline gives CDR1 SGDLS, CDR2 YYNGEE. There are 16 residues in the CDR3. V lost 1 base and J 4 bases, leaving 15 bases between the germline ends. Note on this clone: Its matching antigen is unknown.

Method: immunoSEQ multiplex PCR; TCRdb's copy keeps in-frame clones and lacks some. The data show 70,000 to 85,000 clones, 94% seen once. No patient had autoimmune disease or received systemic immunosuppression. The material sequenced was CD4+ or CD8+ T cells sorted from blood, taken in a trial of the OX40 agonist ivuxolimab. The chain links TRBV9 to TRBJ2-1; the D gene is possibly TRBD2 (6 bases). This clonotype was sampled from an adult with an advanced solid tumor such as melanoma, head and neck, liver or kidney cancer. CDR3 loop: CASSVRGGTGYNEQFF. DNA for the CDR3: TGTGCCAGCAGCGTACGTGGAGGGACGGGGTACAATGAGCAGTTCTTC.